This T cell receptor (beta chain) derives from a study of T cells in localized non-small cell lung cancer. Profiling relied on immunoSEQ multiplex PCR, and the TCRdb table lists in-frame clones only, not all of them. The sample has 20,000 to 30,000 clones; 70% to 90% are singletons. In germline, CDR1 is GTSNPN, CDR2 SVGIG (reference sequence). The CDR3 runs 14 residues. Trimming left V 3 bases short and J 7 bases short, with 18 bases between. The TCR originated in a female donor of 60 years or more with stage I lung adenocarcinoma. This specimen consisted of peripheral blood, obtained before any cancer treatment. This chain links TRBV30 with TRBJ1-2; D is perhaps TRBD1 (5 bases). CDR3 sequence: CAWRIGGGRSGYTF. The CDR3, as DNA: TGTGCCTGGAGGATCGGGGGGGGAAGAAGTGGCTACACCTTC.